Sequencing of this TCR beta chain was carried out in a study of technical replicates of blood from a handful of donors. Sequencing was performed with immunoSEQ multiplex PCR; in TCRdb, only in-frame clones are kept and a portion is missing. In the table there are 62,000 or so clones, more than 70% of which are singletons. Sequenced: PBMCs. This TCR was sampled from a human donor in good health. Some clones in this sample may be carry-over from other donors' samples.

The DNA of the CDR3 is TGTGCCAGCCTATTAGGAGGGGATACGCAGTATTTT. Translating it yields CASLLGGDTQYF. V and J are TRBV2 and TRBJ2-3; TRBD2 is a possible D gene (6 bases). From germline, CDR1 is SNHLY and CDR2 FYNNEI. The CDR3 consists of 12 residues. Trimming pared 8 bases from V and 6 bases from J, leaving 12 bases between.